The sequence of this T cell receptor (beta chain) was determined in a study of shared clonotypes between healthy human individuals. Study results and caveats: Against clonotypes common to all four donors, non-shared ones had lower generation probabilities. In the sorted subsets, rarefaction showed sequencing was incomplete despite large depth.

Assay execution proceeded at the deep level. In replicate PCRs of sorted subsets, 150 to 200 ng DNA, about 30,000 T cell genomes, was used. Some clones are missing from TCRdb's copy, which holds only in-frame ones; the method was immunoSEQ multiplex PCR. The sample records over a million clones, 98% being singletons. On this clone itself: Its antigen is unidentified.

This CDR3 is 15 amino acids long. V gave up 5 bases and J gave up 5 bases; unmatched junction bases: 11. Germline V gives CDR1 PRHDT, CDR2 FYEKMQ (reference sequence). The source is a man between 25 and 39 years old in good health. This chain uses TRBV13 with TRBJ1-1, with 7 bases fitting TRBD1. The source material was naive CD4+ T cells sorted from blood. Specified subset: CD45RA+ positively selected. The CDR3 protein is CASSQPQGQETEAFF. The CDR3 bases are TGTGCCAGCAGCCAACCACAGGGGCAAGAGACTGAAGCTTTCTTT.